The 18 T cell receptor beta chains below come from one sample, sequenced in a study of blood T cell repertoires in COVID-19. TCRdb's copy holds only in-frame clones and misses some; the assay was immunoSEQ multiplex PCR. Found here are a few hundred thousand clones, roughly 85% of them singletons; the top ten hold about 2.5%. The source material was peripheral blood. Source of these receptors: a woman in her 70s with COVID-19, enrolled during active disease.

There are a few counts of this clone. The chain links TRBV7-9 to TRBJ2-7, with TRBD2 as a possible D gene (5 bases). Trimming removed 2 bases at V and 3 bases at J, with 8 bases between. Germline CDR1 SEHNR, CDR2 FQNEAQ (reference sequence). This CDR3 is built from 13 residues. DNA for the CDR3: TGTGCCAGCAGCTTACGTCGGGACTACGAGCAGTACTTC. As protein: CASSLRRDYEQYF.

The chain uses TRBV24-1 and TRBJ2-7; TRBD1 might be the D (5 bases). The CDR3 extends over 15 amino acids. Trimming left V 0 bases short and J 2 bases short, with 10 bases between. Germline V gene sequence: CDR1 KGHDR, CDR2 SFDVKD. The chain's CDR3 is CATSDLTGKAYEQYF. CDR3 nucleotide sequence: TGTGCCACCAGTGATTTGACAGGCAAGGCCTACGAGCAGTACTTC.

The rearrangement links TRBV4-3 to TRBJ1-5; weak D call: TRBD1 (5 bases). Germline V gives CDR1 LGHNA, CDR2 YSLEER. Trimming removed 3 bases at V and 4 bases at J, with 13 bases between. The length of the CDR3 is 15 residues. Here the CDR3 reads CASSQEIQVNQPQHF. CDR3 DNA sequence: TGCGCCAGCAGCCAGGAGATACAGGTTAATCAGCCCCAGCATTTT.

The genes are TRBV19 and TRBJ1-3; no clear D gene. The V end lost 5 bases, the J end lost 1 base, and 9 bases lay between the germline ends. The germline V gene encodes CDR1 LNHDA and CDR2 SQIVND (reference sequence). The CDR3 runs to 14 residues. The CDR3 is CASSSQVSGNTIYF. The DNA for the CDR3 is TGTGCCAGTAGTTCTCAGGTATCTGGAAACACCATATATTTT.

The chain joins TRBV30 to TRBJ2-6; a possible D gene is TRBD1 (5 bases). Germline CDR1 reads GTSNPN; CDR2 reads SVGIG (reference sequence). Trimming took off 0 bases at V and 0 bases at J, with 6 bases between the two ends. This CDR3 has 15 amino acids. The CDR3 coding sequence is TGTGCCTGGAGTGTAACAGGCTCTGGGGCCAACGTCCTGACTTTC. Protein product: CAWSVTGSGANVLTF.

This chain connects TRBV7-8 to TRBJ2-3; TRBD2 matches 13 bases. The CDR3 totals 18 residues. V dropped 4 bases and J dropped 0; count of bases not matched to a gene: 7. Germline assignment: CDR1 SGHVS and CDR2 FQNEAQ. CDR3 bases: TGTGCCAGCAGCTCCCGGACTAGCGGGGGCACTAGCACAGATACGCAGTATTTT. The encoded protein is CASSSRTSGGTSTDTQYF.

This clone was observed a few times. The V gene is TRBV5-1, the J gene TRBJ1-6; no firm D call. The germline V and J ends were trimmed by 0 bases and 0 bases, with 13 bases remaining between them. Germline CDR1 is SGHRS and CDR2 is YFSETQ. CDR3 size: 18 residues. The CDR3 protein is CASSLVYVGSSYNSPLHF. The CDR3 bases are TGCGCCAGCAGCTTGGTATACGTTGGGAGCTCCTATAATTCACCCCTCCACTTT.

The chain uses TRBV21-1 and TRBJ2-3; the table calls TRBD1, which could not be checked here. TRBV21-1 is termed a pseudogene. CDR3 size: 13 residues. DNA for the CDR3: TGTGCCAGCAGCAGGGGCCCCACAGATACGCAGTATTTT. Its protein product is CASSRGPTDTQYF.

The rearrangement links TRBV18 to TRBJ2-1; maybe TRBD2 (5 bases). The ends were cut back, 8 bases at V and 10 bases at J, with 12 bases in the middle. Germline V lookup: CDR1 KGHSH, CDR2 LQKENI. This CDR3 contains 11 residues. The CDR3 protein is CASRGRFEQFF. Written as DNA, the CDR3 is TGTGCCAGCCGCGGGCGATTCGAGCAGTTCTTC.

This clone was observed a few times. The V and J genes are TRBV5-6 and TRBJ2-7, with D perhaps matching TRBD2 (6 bases). V was trimmed by 4 bases and J by 7 bases, leaving 12 bases between them. The CDR3 covers 12 residues. Germline CDR1 is SGHDT and CDR2 is YYEEEE. The CDR3 coding sequence is TGTGCCAGCAGCAGCCGGGGGTTGGAGCAGTACTTC. Translation: CASSSRGLEQYF.

The chain combines TRBV15 with TRBJ2-7; 11 nucleotides align to TRBD2. The germline gives CDR1 LNHNV, CDR2 YYDKDF (reference sequence). V lost 7 bases and J lost 4; bases outside the gene matches: 6. This CDR3 is 14 amino acids long. The CDR3 sequence: CATNVAGGPYEQYF. CDR3 coding DNA: TGTGCCACCAATGTAGCGGGAGGGCCATACGAGCAGTACTTC.

This chain uses TRBV19 with TRBJ1-4, with 7 bases lining up with TRBD1. Germline trimming cut 6 bases from V and 8 bases from J; bases unmatched to any gene: 12. CDR1 LNHDA and CDR2 SQIVND come from the germline V gene (reference sequence). There are 15 residues in the CDR3. The CDR3 DNA follows: TGTGCCAGTAGACGGGACAGACAGACGGGAGAAAAACTGTTTTTT. It is translated as CASRRDRQTGEKLFF.

As DNA, the CDR3 is TGCGCCAGCAGATTTACAGGGGGCGAAGCTTTCTTT. Translating gives CASRFTGGEAFF. The chain joins TRBV5-1 to TRBJ1-1, with TRBD1 matching over 9 bases. The CDR3 loop spans 12 amino acids. The V gene end was trimmed by 5 bases and the J gene end by 8 bases; junction bases not matched to a gene: 4. Germline V gene data show CDR1 as SGHRS and CDR2 as YFSETQ.

The genes are TRBV29-1 and TRBJ2-5, with 7 bases identical to TRBD2. V lost 6 bases, J lost 2 bases, and 6 bases stayed unmatched. This CDR3 is 13 amino acids long. The germline CDR1 and CDR2 sequences are SQVTM and ANQGSEA. CDR3 protein: CSVGDYFQETQYF. In DNA, the CDR3 is TGCAGCGTGGGGGACTATTTTCAAGAGACCCAGTACTTC. The variable domain in full, with the rest retrieved from reference TRBV29-1 and TRBJ2-5, is SAVISQKPSRDICQRGTSLTIQCQVDSQVTMMFWYRQQPGQSLTLIATANQGSEATYESGFVIDKFPISRPNLTFSTLTVSNMSPEDSSIYLCSVGDYFQETQYFGPGTRLLVL.

The chain combines TRBV9 with TRBJ2-3, with TRBD2 identical over 7 bases. The CDR3 runs 16 residues. Germline V gene data show CDR1 as SGDLS and CDR2 as YYNGEE. V lost 0 bases and J lost 0; bases outside the gene matches: 4. The CDR3 DNA is TGTGCCAGCAGCGTAGCAGGACTAGGGAGCACAGATACGCAGTATTTT. Protein sequence: CASSVAGLGSTDTQYF. The full variable domain, completed using reference TRBV9 and TRBJ2-3, is DSGVTQTPKHLITATGQRVTLRCSPRSGDLSVYWYQQSLDQGLQFLIQYYNGEERAKGNILERFSAQQFPDLHSELNLSSLELGDSALYFCASSVAGLGSTDTQYFGPGTRLTVL.

CDR3 coding DNA: TGTGCCAGCAGTTACCCACAGGGGGGGAACACTGAAGCTTTCTTT. Protein sequence: CASSYPQGGNTEAFF. V is TRBV6-5 and J is TRBJ1-1, with 8 bases that match TRBD1. CDR3 length: 15 residues. Germline CDR1 reads MNHEY; CDR2 reads SVGAGI. J lost 1 base, V lost 2 bases, and 3 bases had no gene match.

The gene calls are TRBV28 and TRBJ1-2, with D hard to call. Trimming took 7 bases from V and 5 from J, leaving 11 bases between them. The V gene's germline CDR1 is MDHEN and CDR2 SYDVKM. This CDR3 spans 12 amino acids. The CDR3 loop is CASTRGDYGYTF. The CDR3 coding sequence is TGTGCCAGCACCCGGGGTGATTATGGCTACACCTTC.

This clone appeared a single time. The J gene is TRBJ1-5, the V gene TRBV4-1; the D gene is possibly TRBD1 (6 bases). CDR3 length: 15 amino acids. The V and J ends lost 7 bases and 0 bases respectively, with 13 bases between them. From germline, CDR1 is MGHRA and CDR2 YSYEKL. The CDR3: CASTLAQGSNQPQHF. In nucleotides, the CDR3 is TGCGCCAGCACCCTCGCACAGGGTAGCAATCAGCCCCAGCATTTT.